This entry concerns a single T cell receptor (beta chain). As yet, its antigen is unknown. TEMRA cells were FACS-enriched, and CD8+ and CD4+ T cells were isolated negatively. This entry belongs to a study of CD8 T cells in Susac syndrome. Overall study results and limits: The authors acknowledged that their TCR sequencing and HLA analysis involved a relatively small number of individuals.

An amount of RNA that ranged from 0.5 to 1 ug was reverse transcribed with random hexamers. TCRdb ran MiXCR on the immunoSEQ multiplex PCR reads and lists one entry per CDR3 protein. The table records 100,000 to 150,000 distinct CDR3 sequences, over 90% of them present only once. The germline CDR1 and CDR2 sequences are SQVTM and ANQGSEA. The length of the CDR3 is 16 residues. The V segment lost 0 bases and the J segment 2 bases; nucleotides outside the gene matches: 8. Sequenced: CD4+ T cells from PBMCs. The rearrangement uses TRBV29-1 and TRBJ2-3; 7 bases line up with TRBD1. This clonotype was obtained from a human donor in good health. The chain's CDR3 is CSVEDWSGQTTDTQYF. CDR3 coding DNA: TGCAGCGTTGAAGACTGGTCGGGACAGACCACAGATACGCAGTATTTT.